Described below is a single T cell receptor (beta chain) sequence and its context. Its target is unknown. CDR1 and CDR2 (germline): PRHDT, FYEKMQ (reference sequence). The CDR3 has 14 amino acids. The ends were cut back, 5 bases at V and 0 bases at J, with 11 bases in the middle. The record originates from a study of metastatic and nonmetastatic thyroid tumors. MiXCR was used by TCRdb to re-call the PCR reads. Of about 11,000 clones listed, about 31% are singletons. Overall study findings and caveats: Significantly higher TCR beta diversity was reportedly seen in malignant thyroid tumors than benign nodules, in blood and tumor.

No patient had received any treatment before thyroid surgery. This sequence was found in a female donor with papillary thyroid cancer or a benign thyroid nodule (not recorded which). Some clones in this sample may be carry-over from other donors' samples. The specimen was tumor tissue. V and J are TRBV13 and TRBJ2-7; D is uncertain. The CDR3 coding sequence is TGTGCCAGCAGCGCAGGACGGAGCTCCTACGAGCAGTACTTC. Translated, it gives CASSAGRSSYEQYF. The variable domain in full, with the rest retrieved from reference TRBV13 and TRBJ2-7, is AAGVIQSPRHLIKEKRETATLKCYPIPRHDTVYWYQQGPGQDPQFLISFYEKMQSDKGSIPDRFSAQQFSDYHSELNMSSLELGDSALYFCASSAGRSSYEQYFGPGTRLTVT.